Each of the 23 T cell receptor beta chains below was sequenced from the same sample in a study of blood T cell repertoires in COVID-19. Using immunoSEQ multiplex PCR, the repertoire was profiled, and TCRdb retains in-frame clones only, with some absent. The sample shows under 150,000 clones, almost 90% of them seen only once. The sample consisted of peripheral blood. Receptor source: a human donor in a cohort sampled during active COVID-19.

The chain is built from TRBV20-1 and TRBJ1-2, with TRBD1 as a possible D gene (5 bases). V lost 7 bases and J lost 7, with 10 bases in between. Per the germline V gene, CDR1 is DFQATT and CDR2 is SNEGSKA (reference sequence). This CDR3 is 10 amino acids long. The CDR3 here is CSGQRFGYTF. CDR3 nucleotide sequence: TGCAGTGGACAGCGTTTTGGCTACACCTTC.

The chain has TRBV2 and TRBJ2-1; 9 nucleotides match TRBD1. CDR1 and CDR2 (germline): SNHLY, FYNNEI. This CDR3 is built from 14 residues. The junction had 3 bases not matched to a gene; V was cut back by 7 bases and J by 2 bases. The CDR3 sequence is CASTRDRAYNEQFF. CDR3 DNA sequence: TGTGCCAGCACCCGGGACAGGGCCTACAATGAGCAGTTCTTC.

V and J are TRBV7-2 and TRBJ1-5, with D maybe TRBD1 (5 bases). Germline V gives CDR1 SGHTA, CDR2 FQGNSA. The CDR3 totals 14 residues. The V gene lost 5 bases and the J gene lost 5 bases, with 13 bases spanning the gap. In DNA, the CDR3 is TGTGCCAGCAGCCCGCAGGGTAACTATCAGCCCCAGCATTTT. This gives the protein CASSPQGNYQPQHF.

The chain couples TRBV28 to TRBJ1-5, with D uncertain. CDR1 is MDHEN and CDR2 is SYDVKM in the germline V gene. This CDR3 has 11 residues. The ends were cut back, 6 bases at V and 7 bases at J, with 7 bases in the middle. CDR3 in DNA: TGTGCCAGCAGCTTTGGCCAGCCCCAGCATTTT. This translates into CASSFGQPQHF.

This clone has a single count. V gene TRBV30 combines with J gene TRBJ2-2; D is possibly TRBD2 (5 bases). The CDR3 sequence is 14 residues long. Germline-derived CDR1 and CDR2 are GTSNPN and SVGIG (reference sequence). V gave up 0 bases and J gave up 4 bases, with 9 bases separating them. In DNA, the CDR3 is TGTGCCTGGAGTGTAAAGGGAGCCACCGGGGAGCTGTTTTTT. This gives the protein CAWSVKGATGELFF. The full variable domain, with the rest looked up from reference TRBV30 and TRBJ2-2, is SQTIHQWPATLVQPVGSPLSLECTVEGTSNPNLYWYRQAAGRGLQLLFYSVGIGQISSEVPQNLSASRPQDRQFILSSKKLLLSDSGFYLCAWSVKGATGELFFGEGSRLTVL.

This clone was picked up one time. The chain is built from TRBV11-3 and TRBJ2-5, with 9 positions matching TRBD2. CDR1 is SGHNT and CDR2 is YENEEA in the germline V gene. The CDR3 is made up of 17 amino acids. V gave up 1 base and J gave up 1 base; unmatched junction bases: 7. The CDR3, as DNA: TGTGCCAGCAGCTTAGTTGGGCTAGCGGGGCTCCAAGAGACCCAGTACTTC. This gives the protein CASSLVGLAGLQETQYF.

The V call is TRBV4-3, the J call TRBJ2-1, with TRBD2 as a possible D gene (5 bases). CDR3 length: 13 residues. Germline V gene lookup returns CDR1 LGHNA and CDR2 YSLEER. V lost 3 bases and J 8 bases, leaving 11 bases between the germline ends. CDR3 residues: CASSHPGGHEQFF. CDR3 nucleotide sequence: TGCGCCAGCAGCCACCCCGGAGGCCATGAGCAGTTCTTC.

The chain is built from TRBV5-1 and TRBJ1-5; the match to TRBD1 covers 7 bases. CDR1 and CDR2 from the germline V gene are SGHRS and YFSETQ. The CDR3 is 15 residues long. J was trimmed by 2 bases and V by 0 bases; bases with no gene match: 2. The CDR3 spells CASSLGDSRNQPQHF. CDR3 nucleotides: TGCGCCAGCAGCTTGGGGGACAGCCGCAATCAGCCCCAGCATTTT.

This clone was observed a single time. The chain links TRBV29-1 to TRBJ1-1; D perhaps matches TRBD1 (5 bases). V was cut by 6 bases and J by 0 bases, with 8 bases left in between. The V gene's germline CDR1 is SQVTM and CDR2 ANQGSEA. CDR3 length equals 12 residues. The CDR3 here is CSVKGMNTEAFF. CDR3 nucleotide sequence: TGCAGCGTAAAGGGGATGAACACTGAAGCTTTCTTT.

The CDR3 bases are TGTGCCAGCAGCTATACTAGCGGGGGGTACAATGAGCAGTTCTTC. As protein: CASSYTSGGYNEQFF. The gene calls are TRBV9 and TRBJ2-1, with 12 bases lining up with TRBD2. Germline V lookup: CDR1 SGDLS, CDR2 YYNGEE. This CDR3 comprises 15 residues. Trimming removed 4 bases from V and 4 bases from J; junction bases left unmatched: 3.

The gene calls are TRBV5-5 and TRBJ1-4; TRBD1 matches at 8 bases. The junction had 10 bases not matched to a gene; V was cut back by 4 bases and J by 8 bases. Germline V gene lookup returns CDR1 SGHKS and CDR2 YYEKEE (reference sequence). The CDR3 runs to 15 residues. In DNA, the CDR3 is TGTGCCAGCAGCCCCCAAACAGGGGGAACGGAAAAACTGTTTTTT. This sequence encodes CASSPQTGGTEKLFF.

This clone was picked up one time. V gene TRBV19 combines with J gene TRBJ1-6, with a weak D call TRBD1 (6 bases). V lost 4 bases, J lost 7 bases, and 17 bases lay in between. This CDR3 comprises 16 residues. Germline V lookup: CDR1 LNHDA, CDR2 SQIVND (reference sequence). The CDR3 DNA follows: TGTGCCAGTAGTAATATACCGGGACAAGGGAATTCACCCCTCCACTTT. It encodes CASSNIPGQGNSPLHF.

This chain links TRBV9 with TRBJ1-6, with D possibly TRBD1 on 6 matching bases. CDR1 is SGDLS and CDR2 is YYNGEE in the germline V gene. The CDR3 length is 14 residues. Trimming removed 4 bases at V and 5 bases at J, with 10 bases between. The CDR3 reads CASSTQGDNSPLHF. The CDR3, as DNA: TGTGCCAGCAGCACACAGGGTGATAATTCACCCCTCCACTTT.

This chain connects TRBV5-1 to TRBJ1-5, with unresolved D. V dropped 4 bases and J dropped 0 bases, with 11 bases sitting between them. Per germline, CDR1 SGHRS and CDR2 YFSETQ. This CDR3 spans 15 amino acids. The DNA for the CDR3 is TGCGCCAGCAGCCCGGTGCCTTATAGCAATCAGCCCCAGCATTTT. Its protein is CASSPVPYSNQPQHF.

About this clone itself: The sample holds other DNA sequences that translate to the same CDR3. This sequence joins TRBV6-2 or TRBV6-3 and TRBJ1-1; TRBD1 agrees at 7 bases. CDR1 is MNHEY and CDR2 is SVGEGT in the germline V gene. V lost 5 bases to trimming and J lost 3 bases; unmatched junction nucleotides: 9. This CDR3 region has 15 residues. The CDR3 DNA sequence: TGTGCCAGCAGTCCGCCTGACAGGGTTGACACTGAAGCTTTCTTT. Translating it yields CASSPPDRVDTEAFF.

J is TRBJ2-7 and V is TRBV11-2; D is ambiguous. The CDR3 runs 13 residues. V was trimmed by 6 bases and J by 6 bases, leaving 15 bases between them. Per the germline V gene, CDR1 is SGHAT and CDR2 is FQNNGV. The CDR3 region is CASRFGRSLEQYF. For the CDR3, the DNA is TGTGCCAGCAGATTTGGGCGTTCCCTCGAGCAGTACTTC.

This clone has a handful of counts. This sequence joins TRBV6-2 or TRBV6-3 and TRBJ2-3; 7 nucleotides agree with TRBD1. CDR1 is MNHEY and CDR2 is SVGEGT in the germline V gene. J lost 5 bases, V lost 4 bases, and 3 bases had no gene match. The CDR3 contains 13 residues. The CDR3 loop reads CASSLGQQDTQYF. CDR3 DNA sequence: TGTGCCAGCAGTTTGGGACAGCAAGATACGCAGTATTTT.

The chain carries TRBV4-2 and TRBJ2-5; 11 bases map to TRBD2. The germline V gene has CDR1 LGHNA and CDR2 YNFKEQ. Trimming took 2 bases from V and 3 from J; bases not matched to a gene: 8. This CDR3 spans 17 amino acids. The CDR3 DNA is TGTGCCAGCAGCCAACGCCTAGCGGGGGGTTTAGAAGAGACCCAGTACTTC. Protein product: CASSQRLAGGLEETQYF.

This clone was seen a single time. This chain uses TRBV9 with TRBJ1-4; D gene uncertain. Between the trimmed V and J ends, which lost 3 bases and 0 bases, there was a span of 9 bases. In germline, CDR1 is SGDLS, CDR2 YYNGEE. CDR3 size: 15 residues. CDR3 nucleotides: TGTGCCAGCAGCGCCCGAGATGCAACTAATGAAAAACTGTTTTTT. The encoded protein is CASSARDATNEKLFF.

The chain joins TRBV29-1 to TRBJ1-3; D gene ambiguous. The CDR3 totals 12 residues. The germline CDR1 and CDR2 sequences are SQVTM and ANQGSEA. Trimming removed 6 bases at V and 9 bases at J, with 15 bases between. The CDR3 sequence: CSVKGTSGTIYF. For the CDR3, the DNA is TGCAGCGTGAAAGGAACTTCGGGCACCATATATTTT.

V is TRBV20-1 and J is TRBJ2-1; 9 bases fit TRBD1. The ends lost 3 bases at V and 4 bases at J; junction bases unmatched: 4. The CDR3 has 14 residues. Germline V gene data show CDR1 as DFQATT and CDR2 as SNEGSKA (reference sequence). DNA of the CDR3: TGCAGTGCTAGTGTGACAGGGGGGTACAATGAGCAGTTCTTC. It codes for CSASVTGGYNEQFF.

J is TRBJ1-1 and V is TRBV5-4; D unclear. The CDR3 loop spans 14 amino acids. The V gene lost 2 bases and the J gene lost 1 base, with 9 bases spanning the gap. CDR1 and CDR2 from the germline V gene are SGHNT and YYREEE (reference sequence). CDR3: CASSFWGGNTEAFF. Written as DNA, the CDR3 is TGTGCCAGCAGCTTCTGGGGAGGGAACACTGAAGCTTTCTTT.

This clone appeared a single time. The chain combines TRBV4-3 with TRBJ2-7; 9 bases are shared with TRBD1. The CDR3 runs 13 residues. The ends lost 4 bases at V and 3 bases at J; junction bases unmatched: 1. Germline V gives CDR1 LGHNA, CDR2 YSLEER. The CDR3, as DNA: TGCGCCAGCAGCCTGGACAGGGGCTACGAGCAGTACTTC. It specifies CASSLDRGYEQYF.